The clone carrying this T cell receptor beta chain was recorded many times. Its antigen is not known. An end of the junction differs from the germline gene, which may be a read error. The read finishes 3 residues shy of the CDR3 end, and the germline J gene is used to complete it. The CDR3 is 16 amino acids. CDR1 and CDR2 from the germline V gene are LGHNA and YNFKEQ. The data derive from a study of T cell clonality in common variable immunodeficiency. Study findings and constraints: T cell subpopulation sequencing would be needed to explain CVID clonality. TCRbeta clonality was increased in CVID versus healthy controls.

Patients and controls were mostly of Caucasian heritage. TCRdb keeps only in-frame clones here, not all; method: immunoSEQ multiplex PCR. Altogether some 60,000 clones were found in the sample, and no singletons occur. This TCR derives from a person between 18 and 69 years old in good health. Input material: peripheral blood mononuclear cells. The gene calls are TRBV4-2 and TRBJ2-2; TRBD1 is a possible D gene (6 bases). The part of the CDR3 DNA that was read is TGCGCCAGCAGCCCCTTACAGGGCCCTCGGGCCGGGGAG. Translation gives CASSPLQGPRAGE. The complete CDR3 reads CASSPLQGPRAGELFF.